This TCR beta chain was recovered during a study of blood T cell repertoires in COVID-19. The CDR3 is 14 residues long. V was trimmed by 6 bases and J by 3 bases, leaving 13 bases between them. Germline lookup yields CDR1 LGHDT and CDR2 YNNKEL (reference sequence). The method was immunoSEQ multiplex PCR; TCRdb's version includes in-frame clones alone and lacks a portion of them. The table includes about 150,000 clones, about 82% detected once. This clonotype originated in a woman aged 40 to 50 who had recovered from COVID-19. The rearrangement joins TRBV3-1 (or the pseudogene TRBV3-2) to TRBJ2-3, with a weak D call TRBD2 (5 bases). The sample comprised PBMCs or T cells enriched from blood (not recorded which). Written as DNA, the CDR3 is TGTGCCAGCAGTATCGGGCTAGCTACAGATACGCAGTATTTT. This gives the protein CASSIGLATDTQYF.